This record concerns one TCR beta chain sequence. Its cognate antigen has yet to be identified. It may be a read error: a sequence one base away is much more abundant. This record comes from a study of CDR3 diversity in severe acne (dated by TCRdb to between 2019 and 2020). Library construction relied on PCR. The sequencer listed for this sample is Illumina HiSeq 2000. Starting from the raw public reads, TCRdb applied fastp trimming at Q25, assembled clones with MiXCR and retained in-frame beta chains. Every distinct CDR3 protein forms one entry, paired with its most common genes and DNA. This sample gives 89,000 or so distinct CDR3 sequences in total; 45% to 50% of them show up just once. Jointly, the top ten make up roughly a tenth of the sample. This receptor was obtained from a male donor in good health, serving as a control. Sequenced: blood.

The CDR3 amino acid sequence is: CASSDGRDLMNTEASF. The DNA reads TGTGCCAGCAGTGACGGCCGAGACCTCATGAACACTGAAGCTTCCTTT. The rearranged segments are TRBV6-5 and TRBJ1-1; no D gene can be assigned with confidence. The cysteine opens and the phenylalanine closes a CDR3 of 16 amino acids. Just the 48-base CDR3 DNA is kept, in frame starting at base 1. Sequences MNHEY (CDR1) and SVGAGI (CDR2) are obtained from the germline V gene.